This T cell receptor beta chain was sequenced in a study of early stage breast cancer tumors. The CDR3 loop spans 16 amino acids. V lost 4 bases and J 2 bases, leaving 18 bases between the germline ends. CDR1 is SGHRS, CDR2 YFSETQ, per germline. Overall study results and limits: Tumor and normal breast were distinguished via blood comparison in about 85% of the 16 patients. Tumors had about 2.3-fold higher T cell density than normal breast.

Measured with immunoSEQ multiplex PCR; TCRdb has only the in-frame clones, and not every one. The profile shows approximately 54,000 clones, around 80% of them singletons. About this clone itself: Its cognate antigen is unknown.

The sample comprised blood. The origin of this receptor is a person aged 40-50 years with breast cancer. The V and J genes are TRBV5-1 and TRBJ1-2, with a weak D call TRBD1 (5 bases). This chain's CDR3 is CASSPVGPQENYGYTF. DNA of the CDR3: TGCGCCAGCAGCCCGGTGGGACCCCAAGAGAACTATGGCTACACCTTC.